This record concerns one TCR beta chain sequence. No antigen is known for it. TCRdb reanalysed the 5' RACE reads using MiXCR and keeps one entry per CDR3 protein. The sample consists of 400,000 to 500,000 distinct CDR3 sequences, roughly 18% of them appearing once. The source of the sample is a study of identical twins. Regarding the study as a whole: For monozygotic twins, models underestimated out-of-frame TCR alpha sharing. Sharing of beta out-of-frame sequences by twins showed a weaker excess.

This CDR3 has 13 residues. Trimming cost V 8 bases and J 8 bases, with 18 bases left between them. This sequence was found in a man aged 45-65 years in good health. Sequenced: naive T cells sorted from blood. This chain connects TRBV12-3 or TRBV12-4 to TRBJ1-1, with D maybe TRBD1 (6 bases). CDR3 residues: CASGRSSGTEAFF. The CDR3 DNA follows: TGTGCCAGCGGTCGTTCCTCCGGGACAGAAGCTTTCTTT.